The 17 T cell receptor beta chains below were found in one sample sequenced in a study of T cells after somatic rescue of genetic block. The protocol was immunoSEQ multiplex PCR, while the TCRdb copy is restricted to in-frame clones and leaves out a portion. Of roughly 70,000 clones detected, 90% to 95% appear once; the ten largest clones hold approximately 3%. Specimen: peripheral blood mononuclear cells (PBMCs). Source of these receptors: a man in his forties.

The chain combines TRBV2 with TRBJ2-7, with 10 positions matching TRBD1. The germline V gene has CDR1 SNHLY and CDR2 FYNNEI. This CDR3 contains 15 residues. V gave up 6 bases and J gave up 6 bases; unmatched junction bases: 11. The CDR3 DNA is TGTGCCAGCAGCGACCCCGGGACAGGGGATTCCGAGCAGTACTTC. As protein: CASSDPGTGDSEQYF.

This sequence joins TRBV18 and TRBJ2-3; tentatively, D is TRBD1 (5 bases). Trimming pared 0 bases from V and 3 bases from J, leaving 10 bases between. The length of the CDR3 is 15 residues. CDR1 and CDR2 (germline): KGHSH, LQKENI. The CDR3 DNA sequence: TGTGCCAGCTCACCACCATTCGCAGGGACAGATACGCAGTATTTT. This encodes CASSPPFAGTDTQYF.

The V and J genes are TRBV10-2 and TRBJ2-1, with 8 positions matching TRBD2. Germline loops: CDR1 WSHSY, CDR2 SAAADI. After removal of 0 bases from V and 7 bases from J, the junction contained 8 bases not matched to a gene. The CDR3 length is 16 residues. The CDR3 nucleotides read TGCGCCAGCAGTGAGTCTCCCGGGGTAGCGGGAAATGAGCAGTTCTTC. Translating it yields CASSESPGVAGNEQFF.

The V and J genes are TRBV9 and TRBJ2-7; weak D call: TRBD2 (6 bases). CDR3 length: 17 amino acids. CDR1 SGDLS and CDR2 YYNGEE come from the germline V gene. Trimming cost V 4 bases and J 4 bases, with 24 bases left between them. The CDR3 DNA is TGTGCCAGCAGCAAGGGCCCCTTGGCGGGGCACGGGTACGAGCAGTACTTC. It translates to CASSKGPLAGHGYEQYF.

The V call is TRBV28, the J call TRBJ2-2, with unresolved D. CDR1 and CDR2 from the germline V gene are MDHEN and SYDVKM. Trimming cost V 6 bases and J 5 bases, with 7 bases left between them. The CDR3 is 12 amino acids. The chain's CDR3 is CASRWGTGELFF. DNA of the CDR3: TGTGCCAGCAGATGGGGAACCGGGGAGCTGTTTTTT.

The CDR3 spells CASSLQGDPQTQYF. The CDR3 DNA reads TGCGCCAGCAGCTTACAGGGAGACCCGCAGACCCAGTACTTC. This chain uses TRBV5-1 with TRBJ2-5; D possibly corresponds to TRBD1 (6 bases). The CDR3 contains 14 residues. Germline V gene lookup returns CDR1 SGHRS and CDR2 YFSETQ. V lost 2 bases to trimming and J lost 6 bases, with 14 bases between them.

The chain has TRBV9 and TRBJ1-3; possible D gene TRBD1, 5 bases. V was pared by 0 bases and J by 4 bases, with 5 bases between. This CDR3 has 13 residues. The germline gives CDR1 SGDLS, CDR2 YYNGEE. DNA of the CDR3: TGTGCCAGCAGCGTAGGGGGCGGAAACACCATATATTTT. This sequence encodes CASSVGGGNTIYF.

DNA of the CDR3: TGCGCCAGCAGCTGGGCTGGGGGTCGGAATGAGCAGTTCTTC. As protein: CASSWAGGRNEQFF. The chain joins TRBV5-1 to TRBJ2-1; the D call may be TRBD1 or TRBD2 (5 bases each). The CDR3 has 14 amino acids. The V and J ends lost 3 bases and 7 bases respectively, with 14 bases between them. Germline CDR1 SGHRS, CDR2 YFSETQ. Based on the CDR3 plus reference TRBV5-1 and TRBJ2-1, the full variable domain is KAGVTQTPRYLIKTRGQQVTLSCSPISGHRSVSWYQQTPGQGLQFLFEYFSETQRNKGNFPGRFSGRQFSNSRSEMNVSTLELGDSALYLCASSWAGGRNEQFFGPGTRLTVL.

The rearrangement links TRBV11-3 to TRBJ2-7; D gene unclear. CDR3 length: 10 residues. V dropped 3 bases and J dropped 3 bases, with 0 bases sitting between them. CDR1 is SGHNT, CDR2 YENEEA, per germline. The DNA of the CDR3 is TGTGCCAGCAGCTTCTACGAGCAGTACTTC. Encoded protein: CASSFYEQYF.

The count of this clone is one. The rearrangement links TRBV13 to TRBJ2-5; D gene uncertain. V lost 5 bases and J lost 5, with 9 bases in between. The CDR3 loop spans 12 amino acids. CDR1 and CDR2 from the germline V gene are PRHDT and FYEKMQ (reference sequence). CDR3 region: CASSAYWETQYF. CDR3 nucleotides: TGTGCCAGCAGCGCATATTGGGAGACCCAGTACTTC.

The chain links TRBV4-1 to TRBJ2-7; TRBD1 matches at 9 bases. The CDR3 loop spans 15 amino acids. Germline CDR1 MGHRA, CDR2 YSYEKL. V trimming: 5 bases; J trimming: 2 bases; junction bases outside the gene matches: 7. The CDR3 DNA follows: TGCGCCAGCAGCGCCCGGGACAGGGCAACCTACGAGCAGTACTTC. Protein: CASSARDRATYEQYF.

The chain employs TRBV6-1 and TRBJ1-1; possible D gene TRBD1, 6 bases. V lost 6 bases and J 4 bases, leaving 15 bases between the germline ends. Germline V gene data show CDR1 as MNHNS and CDR2 as SASEGT. This CDR3 contains 14 residues. The CDR3 nucleotides read TGTGCCAGCAGCCCAGAGGACAGTAGCACTGAAGCTTTCTTT. Translated: CASSPEDSSTEAFF.

This clone was counted a single time. Other DNA sequences of this sample code for an identical CDR3. This chain links TRBV10-3 with TRBJ2-5; 10 nucleotides align to TRBD1. The CDR3 sequence is 14 residues long. Trimming removed 5 bases from V and 2 bases from J; junction bases left unmatched: 2. From germline, CDR1 is ENHRY and CDR2 SYGVKD. CDR3 nucleotides: TGTGCCATCAGTCCGGGACAGGGGCAAGAGACCCAGTACTTC. Its protein is CAISPGQGQETQYF.

This rearrangement joins TRBV28 to TRBJ2-7, with a possible D match to TRBD1 (5 bases). CDR1 is MDHEN and CDR2 is SYDVKM in the germline V gene. V lost 6 bases and J lost 4, with 34 bases in between. This CDR3 region has 20 residues. The CDR3 bases are TGTGCCAGCAGCCCCAACAGACCTGGGGCGGTGACGGGTTTTACGTACGAGCAGTACTTC. Protein: CASSPNRPGAVTGFTYEQYF.

The chain employs TRBV5-1 and TRBJ2-3; D unclear. Germline V lookup: CDR1 SGHRS, CDR2 YFSETQ. The germline V and J ends were trimmed by 0 bases and 4 bases, with 12 bases remaining between them. The CDR3 has 15 residues. CDR3 nucleotides: TGCGCCAGCAGCTTGGCCGCTAGATCCCCAGATACGCAGTATTTT. Its translation is CASSLAARSPDTQYF.

This clone was seen once. The chain joins TRBV19 to TRBJ2-5, with D unclear. The CDR3 spans 13 residues. Germline V CDR1 and CDR2: LNHDA, SQIVND (reference sequence). Trimming removed 3 bases at V and 2 bases at J, with 7 bases between. In nucleotides, the CDR3 is TGTGCCAGTAGTATTTCACAGCAAGAGACCCAGTACTTC. Amino acid sequence: CASSISQQETQYF.

CDR3 amino acids: CASSPWSGSVYEQYF. CDR3 DNA: TGCGCCAGCAGCCCCTGGTCCGGGAGTGTTTACGAGCAGTACTTC. The rearrangement uses TRBV5-1 and TRBJ2-7; D perhaps matches TRBD2 (6 bases). CDR1 is SGHRS and CDR2 is YFSETQ in the germline V gene. V lost 4 bases, J lost 4 bases, and 18 bases lay in between. This CDR3 is 15 amino acids long. Based on the CDR3 plus reference TRBV5-1 and TRBJ2-7, the full variable domain is KAGVTQTPRYLIKTRGQQVTLSCSPISGHRSVSWYQQTPGQGLQFLFEYFSETQRNKGNFPGRFSGRQFSNSRSEMNVSTLELGDSALYLCASSPWSGSVYEQYFGPGTRLTVT.